Listed below are T cell receptor beta chains from one sample, sequenced in a study of blood T cell repertoires in COVID-19. Here immunoSEQ multiplex PCR was the method, and the copy in TCRdb shows in-frame clones only, minus some. Among more than 100,000 clones, 78% were seen once, and the ten largest hold approximately 2.4%. The sample consisted of peripheral blood. The receptor set was obtained from a man between 65 and 80 years old with acute or convalescent COVID-19. CDR3s include the opening cysteine and the closing phenylalanine or tryptophan. D genes are given only for firm matches. The size of a clone is reported for some rows only, either as once, few or many, or as a class for expanded clones.

d_gene: -
j_gene: TRBJ2-4
abundance: -
v_gene: TRBV19
CDR3nt: TGTGCCAGTAGAGACATCTTAGCCAAAAACATTCAGTACTTC
CDR3aa: CASRDILAKNIQYF

d_gene: TRBD1
j_gene: TRBJ1-3
abundance: -
v_gene: TRBV29-1
CDR3nt: TGCAGCGTGGGACAGGGTGTGGGAAACACCATATATTTT
CDR3aa: CSVGQGVGNTIYF

d_gene: -
j_gene: TRBJ2-2
abundance: few
v_gene: TRBV27
CDR3nt: TGTGCCAGCAGTTTATTTAACAGGGCCGGGGAGCTGTTTTTT
CDR3aa: CASSLFNRAGELFF

d_gene: -
j_gene: TRBJ1-3
abundance: -
v_gene: TRBV7-2
CDR3nt: TGTGCCAGCAGCGTCTCAGGCCCTATGGATAACACCATATATTTT
CDR3aa: CASSVSGPMDNTIYF

d_gene: TRBD2
j_gene: TRBJ2-7
abundance: -
v_gene: TRBV3-1/TRBV3-2
CDR3nt: TGTGCCAGCAGCCCAATCGAGACTAGCGGGGGAGTAAACTTC
CDR3aa: CASSPIETSGGVNF

d_gene: TRBD2
j_gene: TRBJ2-3
abundance: -
v_gene: TRBV14
CDR3nt: TGTGCCAGCAGCCAAGTTGCTAGCGGGGGCTCAGATACGCAGTATTTT
CDR3aa: CASSQVASGGSDTQYF

d_gene: -
j_gene: TRBJ2-4
abundance: -
v_gene: TRBV6-2/TRBV6-3
CDR3nt: TGTGCCAGCAGCCCCGAGTCGGCAGGGGATAGGGACTTC
CDR3aa: CASSPESAGDRDF

d_gene: TRBD1
j_gene: TRBJ1-5
abundance: -
v_gene: TRBV5-4
CDR3nt: TGTGCCAGCAGCTCTCTCGGGACAGGGAACAGCAATCAGCCCCAGCATTTT
CDR3aa: CASSSLGTGNSNQPQHF

d_gene: -
j_gene: TRBJ1-1
abundance: -
v_gene: TRBV5-1
CDR3nt: TGCGCCAGCAGCTTTCAGGGCGAGAACACTGAAGCTTTCTTT
CDR3aa: CASSFQGENTEAFF

d_gene: TRBD2
j_gene: TRBJ2-2
abundance: few
v_gene: TRBV5-1
CDR3nt: TGCGCCCGCCGCGCGGGCGGGGGGGCCGGCGGGGAGCTGTTTTTT
CDR3aa: CARRAGGGAGGELFF

d_gene: -
j_gene: TRBJ2-4
abundance: -
v_gene: TRBV5-4
CDR3nt: TGTGCCAGCAGCCCACCAGGGTTCCAAAACATTCAGTACTTC
CDR3aa: CASSPPGFQNIQYF

d_gene: TRBD1
j_gene: TRBJ2-7
abundance: -
v_gene: TRBV7-7
CDR3nt: TGTGCTAGCAGCTCGGACAGGGCACATAGAACTTCCTACGAGCAGTACTTC
CDR3aa: CASSSDRAHRTSYEQYF

d_gene: -
j_gene: TRBJ1-2
abundance: -
v_gene: TRBV7-9
CDR3nt: TGTGCCAGCACCATGGACAGCAGTTTGGGTGGCTACACCTTC
CDR3aa: CASTMDSSLGGYTF

d_gene: TRBD1
j_gene: TRBJ1-1
abundance: once
v_gene: TRBV6-5
CDR3nt: TGTGCCAGCAAATTCGGACAGGCGAACACTGAAGCTTTCTTT
CDR3aa: CASKFGQANTEAFF

d_gene: -
j_gene: TRBJ2-6
abundance: -
v_gene: TRBV19
CDR3nt: TGTGCCAGTAGGGGAGGGACAGGCTATTCGGGAGGGGCCAACGTCCTGACTTTC
CDR3aa: CASRGGTGYSGGANVLTF

d_gene: TRBD1
j_gene: TRBJ2-5
abundance: -
v_gene: TRBV5-1
CDR3nt: TGCGCCAGCAGCCCGGGACAGTGGGAGACCCAGTACTTC
CDR3aa: CASSPGQWETQYF

d_gene: TRBD1
j_gene: TRBJ1-4
abundance: once
v_gene: TRBV7-8
CDR3nt: TGTGCCAGCAGCACCAACAGGGGTGCGGGTGAAAAACTGTTTTTT
CDR3aa: CASSTNRGAGEKLFF

d_gene: -
j_gene: TRBJ2-1
abundance: -
v_gene: TRBV7-9
CDR3nt: TGTGCCAGCAGCTTCGCTCGGGGGGCTACGGGGAATGAGCAGTTCTTC
CDR3aa: CASSFARGATGNEQFF

d_gene: TRBD1
j_gene: TRBJ1-6
abundance: -
v_gene: TRBV7-2
CDR3nt: TGTGCCAGCAGCTTAGTCCCAGGGGGCGCTTTTTCCTATAATTCACCCCTCCACTTT
CDR3aa: CASSLVPGGAFSYNSPLHF

d_gene: TRBD1
j_gene: TRBJ1-1
abundance: -
v_gene: TRBV19
CDR3nt: TGTGCCCGCGCAGGGGGCGGGGGCACTGAAGCTTTCTTT
CDR3aa: CARAGGGGTEAFF

d_gene: -
j_gene: TRBJ1-5
abundance: -
v_gene: TRBV12-3/TRBV12-4
CDR3nt: TGTGCCAGCAGTTTCGGGGGGAATCAGCCCCAGCATTTT
CDR3aa: CASSFGGNQPQHF

d_gene: TRBD1
j_gene: TRBJ1-5
abundance: -
v_gene: TRBV20-1
CDR3nt: TGCAGTGCTAGTCAGGGGGGCAATCAGCCCCAGCATTTT
CDR3aa: CSASQGGNQPQHF

d_gene: TRBD1
j_gene: TRBJ1-1
abundance: few
v_gene: TRBV29-1
CDR3nt: TGCAGCGTAGTGGGACAGGGGGCATACACTGAAGCTTTCTTT
CDR3aa: CSVVGQGAYTEAFF

d_gene: -
j_gene: TRBJ2-7
abundance: -
v_gene: TRBV24-1
CDR3nt: TGTGCCACCAGCCCAGAATACGAGCAGTACTTC
CDR3aa: CATSPEYEQYF

d_gene: -
j_gene: TRBJ2-3
abundance: -
v_gene: TRBV6-5
CDR3nt: TGTGCCAGCACCTTCCCGGGGACAGATACGCAGTATTTT
CDR3aa: CASTFPGTDTQYF

d_gene: TRBD1
j_gene: TRBJ1-6
abundance: -
v_gene: TRBV7-9
CDR3nt: TGTGCCAGCAGCCGACCCGGGACAGAAAATTCACCCCTCCACTTT
CDR3aa: CASSRPGTENSPLHF

d_gene: -
j_gene: TRBJ1-6
abundance: -
v_gene: TRBV10-1
CDR3nt: TGCGCCAGCAGTGAGGCTACAGGGAGCTCCTATAATTCACCCCTCCACTTT
CDR3aa: CASSEATGSSYNSPLHF

d_gene: TRBD1
j_gene: TRBJ1-4
abundance: -
v_gene: TRBV5-4
CDR3nt: TGTGCCAGCAGCGGACGACAGGGACCTAATGAAAAACTGTTTTTT
CDR3aa: CASSGRQGPNEKLFF

d_gene: -
j_gene: TRBJ2-3
abundance: -
v_gene: TRBV25-1
CDR3nt: TGTGCCAGCAGTGTCCCCCCGGGGGATACGCAGTATTTT
CDR3aa: CASSVPPGDTQYF

d_gene: -
j_gene: TRBJ1-1
abundance: -
v_gene: TRBV6-5
CDR3nt: TGTGCCAGCAGTTCGACATTCATGAACACTGAAGCTTTCTTT
CDR3aa: CASSSTFMNTEAFF

d_gene: -
j_gene: TRBJ2-7
abundance: -
v_gene: TRBV7-8
CDR3nt: TGTGCCAGCAGCCCCCTCCCTGCGTTCGAGCCTTCCCTCGAGCAGTACTTC
CDR3aa: CASSPLPAFEPSLEQYF

d_gene: TRBD1
j_gene: TRBJ2-3
abundance: -
v_gene: TRBV4-1
CDR3nt: TGCGCCAGCAGCCAAGATCCAGGGGGCGCGGGCACAGATACGCAGTATTTT
CDR3aa: CASSQDPGGAGTDTQYF

d_gene: -
j_gene: TRBJ1-5
abundance: -
v_gene: TRBV5-8
CDR3nt: TGTGCCAGCCTCTTGGGTACAGGTGGCGGCAATCAGCCCCAGCATTTT
CDR3aa: CASLLGTGGGNQPQHF

d_gene: -
j_gene: TRBJ1-1
abundance: -
v_gene: TRBV19
CDR3nt: TGTGCCAGTAGTTCGACTACGAACACTGAAGCTTTCTTT
CDR3aa: CASSSTTNTEAFF

d_gene: -
j_gene: TRBJ2-1
abundance: -
v_gene: TRBV5-4
CDR3nt: TGTGCCAGCAGCAGATGGGGCAGCTCCTACAATGAGCAGTTCTTC
CDR3aa: CASSRWGSSYNEQFF

d_gene: -
j_gene: TRBJ1-2
abundance: few
v_gene: TRBV30
CDR3nt: TGTGCCTGGAGGCCCCAGGGGAACTATGGCTACACCTTC
CDR3aa: CAWRPQGNYGYTF

d_gene: -
j_gene: TRBJ1-1
abundance: -
v_gene: TRBV18
CDR3nt: TGTGCCAGCTCACCTTCACTGAATGAAGCTTTCTTT
CDR3aa: CASSPSLNEAFF

d_gene: TRBD1
j_gene: TRBJ1-2
abundance: -
v_gene: TRBV6-6
CDR3nt: TGTGCCAGCAGTTACCGGACAGGGGATGGCTACACCTTC
CDR3aa: CASSYRTGDGYTF

d_gene: TRBD1
j_gene: TRBJ1-2
abundance: -
v_gene: TRBV6-5
CDR3nt: TGTGCCAGCAGTATCTCTCTACAGGGGAACTATGGCTACACCTTC
CDR3aa: CASSISLQGNYGYTF

d_gene: -
j_gene: TRBJ1-2
abundance: -
v_gene: TRBV7-2
CDR3nt: TGTGCCAGCAGCCTCTACGGACAGACTAACTATGGCTACACCTTC
CDR3aa: CASSLYGQTNYGYTF

d_gene: -
j_gene: TRBJ1-3
abundance: -
v_gene: TRBV25-1
CDR3nt: TGTGCCAGCAGTGTTCAGGCTGGAAACACCATATATTTT
CDR3aa: CASSVQAGNTIYF

d_gene: -
j_gene: TRBJ1-4
abundance: -
v_gene: TRBV29-1
CDR3nt: TGCAGCGTTAGGCCGAGGGCTGCTAATGAAAAACTGTTTTTT
CDR3aa: CSVRPRAANEKLFF

d_gene: TRBD1
j_gene: TRBJ2-5
abundance: -
v_gene: TRBV5-6
CDR3nt: TGTGCCAGCAGCCCAGGACAGGGGGCACGAGAGACCCAGTACTTC
CDR3aa: CASSPGQGARETQYF

d_gene: -
j_gene: TRBJ2-7
abundance: once
v_gene: TRBV5-1
CDR3nt: TGCGCCAGCAGCCTTCTAGACAGTATCTCCTACGAGCAGTACTTC
CDR3aa: CASSLLDSISYEQYF

d_gene: -
j_gene: TRBJ2-1
abundance: -
v_gene: TRBV4-3
CDR3nt: TGCGCCAGCAGCCAAGACAGGGATCAGCAGTTCTTC
CDR3aa: CASSQDRDQQFF

d_gene: TRBD2
j_gene: TRBJ2-7
abundance: -
v_gene: TRBV5-6
CDR3nt: TGTGCCAGCAGCTTAGCGGGGCTCGGCGAGCAGTACTTC
CDR3aa: CASSLAGLGEQYF

d_gene: -
j_gene: TRBJ2-1
abundance: -
v_gene: TRBV19
CDR3nt: TGTGCCAGTAGTATAGATCTCGGGGATGAGCAGTTCTTC
CDR3aa: CASSIDLGDEQFF

d_gene: -
j_gene: TRBJ1-2
abundance: once
v_gene: TRBV6-1
CDR3nt: TGTGCCAGCAGTGACGATGGACAGTGGAACTATGGCTACACCTTC
CDR3aa: CASSDDGQWNYGYTF

d_gene: TRBD1
j_gene: TRBJ1-3
abundance: -
v_gene: TRBV6-1
CDR3nt: TGTGCCAGCAGTGAACGCACAGGGGGCTCTGGAAACACCATATATTTT
CDR3aa: CASSERTGGSGNTIYF

d_gene: TRBD1
j_gene: TRBJ1-5
abundance: -
v_gene: TRBV5-8
CDR3nt: TGTGCCAGCAGCGGTGAACAGGGGATAGGTAATCAGCCCCAGCATTTT
CDR3aa: CASSGEQGIGNQPQHF